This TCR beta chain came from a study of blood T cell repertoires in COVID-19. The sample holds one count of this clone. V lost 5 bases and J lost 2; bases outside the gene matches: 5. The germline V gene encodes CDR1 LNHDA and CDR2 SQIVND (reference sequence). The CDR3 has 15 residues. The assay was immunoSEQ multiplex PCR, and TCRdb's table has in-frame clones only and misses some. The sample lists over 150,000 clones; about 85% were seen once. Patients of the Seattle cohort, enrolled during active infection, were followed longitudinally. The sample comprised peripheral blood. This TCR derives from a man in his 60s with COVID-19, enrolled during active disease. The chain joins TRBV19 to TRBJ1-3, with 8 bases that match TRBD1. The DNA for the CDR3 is TGTGCCAGTAGTCCGCAGGGGGCGGCTGGAAACACCATATATTTT. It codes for CASSPQGAAGNTIYF.